One TCR beta chain is described in this entry. The antigen it binds to is not known. No much larger clone is present one base from it, and per-base qualities are unavailable. This specimen belongs to a study of T cell responses to AZD1222 COVID-19 vaccine (dated by TCRdb to the early 2020s). Regarding the study in general: A total of 230 to 250 trial participants underwent TCR sequencing, of whom around 200 received two doses of AZD1222 and about 26 received two doses of the MenACWY control vaccine. Trial participants were enrolled by age into subgroups of 18-55, 56-69 and 70-plus years, and around 150, 29 and 61 TCR-sequenced participants, respectively, were included in these subgroups. General conclusions and limits of the study: After two AZD1222 doses, both the breadth and the depth of spike-specific TCRs were significantly higher than at day 0 and than in MenACWY recipients. Because no samples from the day 14 peak response were available, repertoires could be characterized only after the peak T cell response. Epitopes outside the regions mutated in the B.1.351 and B.1.1.7 variants were reportedly recognized by nearly half of the unique spike-specific TCRs. Participants were mostly white British, with more females than males. The authors suggested clonal diversity may have been underestimated. In the small 56-69-year group, the increase in depth fell short of significance, most likely because of low power. Only a handful of AZD1222 recipients were SARS-CoV-2 seropositive at baseline, limiting conclusions about previously exposed vaccinees. The whole spike protein was spanned by vaccine-associated CD4 TCRs, and dominant responses were seen in regions 160-218 and 743-854.

The CDR3 regions of human TCRbeta chains were analyzed by immunosequencing. The study's own analysis went as follows. TCRs in the repertoires were matched against a reference library of SARS-CoV-2-specific TCRs that had been generated with the MIRA antigen-specificity platform. Breadth was defined as the fraction of unique TCRs that were SARS-CoV-2-associated. Depth was defined as the fraction of total T cells that were SARS-CoV-2-associated. Each spike-specific TCR was assigned to its reactive spike region and to a CD4 or CD8 class using the MIRA data. Log10-transformed breadth and depth values were compared by one-way ANOVA with Sidak's multiple comparisons tests. TCRdb's version of the immuneACCESS table is confined to in-frame rearrangements and falls short of the full clone set. An unresolved V gene accounts for under half of the shortfall where checked; the remainder is of unknown origin. Clone size and the V and J calls come from that table; the DNA yielded D and trimming. The sample table contains about 150,000 clones; only one count was recorded for around 90% of them. The ten top clones hold about 6% of the sample.

Reading from cysteine to phenylalanine, the CDR3 counts 13 amino acids. Only CDR3 DNA remains: 39 bases, in frame from the first base. Sequences MRHNA (CDR1) and SNTAGT (CDR2) are obtained from the germline V gene. V gives up 0 bases and J gives up 5 bases, and the segment between their germline ends measures 8 bases. The time point label for this specimen denotes: about 28 days (+/-7) after the second vaccine dose. AZD1222 recipients whose second dose came at about 4 weeks and those whose second dose came at about 12 weeks were combined into one group, since spike-specific TCR depth and breadth did not differ between the two schedules. Vaccinee samples were obtained from the UK trials COV001 and COV002, which included a single-blind randomized controlled phase 2/3 trial of AZD1222 (ChAdOx1 nCoV-19) in healthy adults. For TCRbeta chain sequencing, PBMC samples from trial participants were taken at day 0 and at day 28 after the second dose.

The chain is made from TRBV6-4 and TRBJ2-7, with the D gene uncertain. The input for sequencing was peripheral blood, taken 28 days after the second AZD1222 dose. This clonotype was obtained from an adult who received the AZD1222 COVID-19 vaccine. The CDR3 reads CASSDSGRDEQYF. The DNA sequence reads TGTGCCAGCAGTGACTCGGGAAGGGACGAGCAGTACTTC.